The 30 T cell receptor beta chains in this list originate from one sample, sequenced in a study of blood T cell repertoires in COVID-19. TCRdb's table, derived via immunoSEQ multiplex PCR, lists solely in-frame clones and lacks some. This sample has a few hundred thousand clones, with 85% to 90% found just once. Input material: peripheral blood. These receptors originate from an older woman with COVID-19, enrolled during active disease.

J is TRBJ2-2 and V is TRBV7-9; 9 nucleotides agree with TRBD1. This CDR3 is 14 amino acids long. Losses at the gene ends were 5 bases for V and 6 bases for J; bases not matched to a gene: 4. Germline lookup yields CDR1 SEHNR and CDR2 FQNEAQ (reference sequence). CDR3 amino acids: CASSRTGVAGELFF. In DNA, the CDR3 is TGTGCCAGCAGCCGGACAGGGGTGGCCGGGGAGCTGTTTTTT.

The chain employs TRBV15 and TRBJ2-3; 7 positions agree with TRBD2. Germline CDR1 LNHNV, CDR2 YYDKDF (reference sequence). V shed 5 bases and J 5 bases; nucleotides not matched to a gene: 13. The CDR3 has 16 residues. The CDR3 protein is CATSGKRDWYGDTQYF. DNA for the CDR3: TGTGCCACCAGCGGAAAGCGGGACTGGTACGGAGATACGCAGTATTTT.

The chain combines TRBV12-3 or TRBV12-4 with TRBJ2-2, with D tentatively TRBD1 (5 bases). V gave up 5 bases and J gave up 7 bases, with 8 bases separating them. This CDR3 comprises 12 residues. CDR3 residues: CASSPDSGELFF. The CDR3 DNA reads TGTGCCAGCAGTCCTGACAGCGGGGAGCTGTTTTTT.

The chain combines TRBV3-1 (or the pseudogene TRBV3-2) with TRBJ1-3; D is undetermined. This CDR3 is 12 amino acids long. CDR1 and CDR2 (germline): LGHDT, YNNKEL (reference sequence). V was pared by 4 bases and J by 1 base, with 2 bases between. CDR3 DNA: TGTGCCAGCAGCCCGTCTGGAAACACCATATATTTT. It is translated as CASSPSGNTIYF.

This clone was recorded only once. The CDR3 spells CASSIERVNGYTF. Here the CDR3 DNA reads TGTGCCAGTAGTATAGAGAGAGTGAATGGCTACACCTTC. The chain uses TRBV19 and TRBJ1-2, with D unresolved. Germline CDR1 LNHDA, CDR2 SQIVND (reference sequence). Trimming stripped 0 bases from V and 6 bases from J, with 8 bases between. This CDR3 comprises 13 residues. The complete variable domain, with remaining parts taken from reference TRBV19 and TRBJ1-2, reads DGGITQSPKYLFRKEGQNVTLSCEQNLNHDAMYWYRQDPGQGLRLIYYSQIVNDFQKGDIAEGYSVSREKKESFPLTVTSAQKNPTAFYLCASSIERVNGYTFGSGTRLTVV.

This clone was detected only once. CDR3 DNA sequence: TGTGCCAGCAGCTTACAGGGGACCACTAACTATGGCTACACCTTC. Amino acid sequence: CASSLQGTTNYGYTF. The gene calls are TRBV7-2 and TRBJ1-2; tentative D call: TRBD1 (6 bases). The CDR3 spans 15 residues. The germline CDR1 and CDR2 sequences are SGHTA and FQGNSA. The V end lost 2 bases, the J end lost 0 bases, and 10 bases lay between the germline ends.

The chain recombines TRBV6-5 with TRBJ2-1; no clear D gene. Trimming took 2 bases from V and 1 from J, leaving 12 bases between them. The V gene's germline CDR1 is MNHEY and CDR2 SVGAGI. The CDR3 runs to 16 residues. CDR3 protein: CASSYAALTSYNEQFF. The CDR3 DNA follows: TGTGCCAGCAGTTACGCGGCTTTAACTTCCTACAATGAGCAGTTCTTC.

The genes are TRBV2 and TRBJ2-2; possibly TRBD2 for D (5 bases). This CDR3 has 14 amino acids. CDR1 and CDR2 (germline): SNHLY, FYNNEI. The V end lost 6 bases, the J end lost 1 base, and 9 bases lay between the germline ends. The CDR3 nucleotides are TGTGCCAGCAGGAGAAGCGGGAACACCGGGGAGCTGTTTTTT. Its protein is CASRRSGNTGELFF.

The chain links TRBV12-5 to TRBJ1-1; D gene ambiguous. This CDR3 contains 16 residues. Deletions cut 4 bases from V and 6 bases from J, with 21 bases between. CDR1 LGHNT and CDR2 FRNRAP come from the germline V gene. CDR3 sequence (DNA): TGTGCTAGTGGTTCTAAACGATATGCCGAGGGAGCTGAAGCTTTCTTT. Its translation is CASGSKRYAEGAEAFF.

This clone appeared once. The chain recombines TRBV10-3 with TRBJ1-1; D is possibly TRBD1 (5 bases). The CDR3 consists of 18 residues. Trimming removed 0 bases at V and 4 bases at J, with 21 bases between. Germline CDR1 ENHRY, CDR2 SYGVKD. The CDR3 DNA follows: TGTGCCATCAGTGAGTCGATGTTGGCAGGGCCTGATGGCACTGAAGCTTTCTTT. This sequence encodes CAISESMLAGPDGTEAFF.

The gene calls are TRBV7-2 and TRBJ1-5; a weak D match, TRBD1 (5 bases). V lost 0 bases, J lost 6 bases, and 12 bases lay in between. The CDR3 is 15 residues long. Per germline, CDR1 SGHTA and CDR2 FQGNSA. The CDR3 loop reads CASSLALGGIQPQHF. Written as DNA, the CDR3 is TGTGCCAGCAGCTTAGCGCTTGGGGGGATTCAGCCCCAGCATTTT.

V gene TRBV5-1 combines with J gene TRBJ1-1; the D is unclear. V lost 0 bases and J lost 1, with 10 bases in between. This CDR3 has 15 amino acids. Germline CDR1 reads SGHRS; CDR2 reads YFSETQ. The CDR3 region has the DNA TGCGCCAGCAGCTTGGCCAGATCAGGGAACACTGAAGCTTTCTTT. Protein sequence: CASSLARSGNTEAFF. Together with reference TRBV5-1 and TRBJ1-1, the CDR3 gives the full variable domain: KAGVTQTPRYLIKTRGQQVTLSCSPISGHRSVSWYQQTPGQGLQFLFEYFSETQRNKGNFPGRFSGRQFSNSRSEMNVSTLELGDSALYLCASSLARSGNTEAFFGQGTRLTVV.

The chain recombines TRBV9 with TRBJ2-2; D call uncertain. Between the trimmed V and J ends, which lost 1 base and 3 bases, there was a span of 13 bases. CDR1 SGDLS and CDR2 YYNGEE come from the germline V gene. The CDR3 is made up of 16 amino acids. The CDR3 DNA is TGTGCCAGCAGCGTAAGTACAGCCCCCGACACCGGGGAGCTGTTTTTT. Amino acid sequence: CASSVSTAPDTGELFF.

This chain joins TRBV9 and TRBJ2-5, with a possible D match to TRBD2 (6 bases). The germline V gene has CDR1 SGDLS and CDR2 YYNGEE. Trimming took 4 bases from V and 0 from J, leaving 13 bases between them. This CDR3 is 15 amino acids long. The DNA of the CDR3 is TGTGCCAGCAGCCCAAGTAGCGGATACCAAGAGACCCAGTACTTC. Translation: CASSPSSGYQETQYF.

This rearrangement joins TRBV9 to TRBJ1-4, with 7 bases that match TRBD1. Germline V CDR1 and CDR2: SGDLS, YYNGEE. CDR3 length: 14 amino acids. V trimming: 0 bases; J trimming: 8 bases; junction bases outside the gene matches: 4. The CDR3 reads CASSVVGGGEKLFF. The CDR3 DNA sequence: TGTGCCAGCAGCGTAGTAGGGGGCGGCGAAAAACTGTTTTTT.

The V and J genes are TRBV6-5 and TRBJ1-1; no clear D gene. The CDR3 is 12 residues long. Trimming cost V 6 bases and J 10 bases, with 15 bases left between them. Germline-derived CDR1 and CDR2 are MNHEY and SVGAGI. CDR3 coding DNA: TGTGCCAGCAGCCGTTATAACGCCGGAGCTTTCTTT. Its protein product is CASSRYNAGAFF.

On this clone: The sample carries other DNA sequences with the same CDR3. V usage is TRBV15 and J usage is TRBJ1-5; D call uncertain. The ends were cut back, 0 bases at V and 6 bases at J, with 12 bases in the middle. Germline CDR1 reads LNHNV; CDR2 reads YYDKDF (reference sequence). The CDR3 sequence is 15 residues long. The CDR3 DNA reads as TGTGCCACCAGCAGAGATCGAGGTGCTGGTCAGCCCCAGCATTTT. As protein: CATSRDRGAGQPQHF.

This clone was counted only a few times. CDR3 sequence (DNA): TGTGCCAGCAGCGGTCAGACAGGGGAAACTGAAGCTTTCTTT. Translation gives CASSGQTGETEAFF. V is TRBV5-4 and J is TRBJ1-1; 8 nucleotides align to TRBD1. The CDR3 extends over 14 amino acids. V lost 4 bases, J lost 5 bases, and 7 bases stayed unmatched. Germline CDR1 is SGHNT and CDR2 is YYREEE (reference sequence).

This chain uses TRBV4-3 with TRBJ2-6, with D unclear. Trimming left V 8 bases short and J 2 bases short, with 4 bases between. CDR3 length equals 12 residues. Germline CDR1 and CDR2: LGHNA and YSLEER. The CDR3 loop reads CASSAGANVLTF. The CDR3 bases are TGCGCCAGCTCTGCTGGGGCCAACGTCCTGACTTTC.

The rearrangement links TRBV2 to TRBJ2-7; D may be TRBD2 (5 bases). The CDR3 runs 14 residues. Germline V gives CDR1 SNHLY, CDR2 FYNNEI. The ends were cut back, 3 bases at V and 2 bases at J, with 11 bases in the middle. The chain's CDR3 is CASSEGVPPYEQYF. The CDR3 nucleotides are TGTGCCAGCAGTGAGGGAGTGCCACCCTACGAGCAGTACTTC.

This sequence joins TRBV7-8 and TRBJ2-5; D call uncertain. V lost 5 bases to trimming and J lost 1 base, with 5 bases between them. There are 12 residues in the CDR3. The germline gives CDR1 SGHVS, CDR2 FQNEAQ. The CDR3 DNA is TGTGCCAGCAGCGGCCTCCAAGAGACCCAGTACTTC. It specifies CASSGLQETQYF.

The rearrangement uses TRBV5-8 and TRBJ2-5; TRBD1 agrees at 8 bases. V lost 6 bases, J lost 4 bases, and 8 bases stayed unmatched. The CDR3 contains 14 residues. CDR1 is SGHTS and CDR2 is YDEGEE in the germline V gene. The CDR3 coding sequence is TGTGCCAGCACCATCGGACAGGGAGGAGAGACCCAGTACTTC. Its protein product is CASTIGQGGETQYF.

The chain combines TRBV27 with TRBJ2-3; the match to TRBD2 covers 7 bases. Germline V gives CDR1 MNHEY, CDR2 SMNVEV (reference sequence). Unmatched junction bases numbered 4, after V lost 7 bases and J lost 0 bases. This CDR3 has 14 residues. The CDR3 sequence: CASTRGGSTDTQYF. CDR3 nucleotides: TGTGCCAGCACTCGCGGGGGAAGCACAGATACGCAGTATTTT.

The CDR3 nucleotides are TGTGCCAGCAGTCTACGGCGATTGGACAGGGGGCGCGAGCAGTACTTC. Amino acid sequence: CASSLRRLDRGREQYF. The J gene is TRBJ2-7, the V gene TRBV27; 11 positions match TRBD1. CDR3 length: 16 amino acids. Germline V lookup: CDR1 MNHEY, CDR2 SMNVEV (reference sequence). V was clipped by 5 bases and J by 6 bases; unmatched bases: 12.

V usage is TRBV28 and J usage is TRBJ1-5, with no clear D. V lost 8 bases to trimming and J lost 0 bases, with 17 bases between them. In germline, CDR1 is MDHEN, CDR2 SYDVKM. The CDR3 spans 16 residues. CDR3 loop: CASSEQSLLSNQPQHF. CDR3 sequence (DNA): TGTGCCAGCTCGGAACAGTCGCTTCTTAGCAATCAGCCCCAGCATTTT.

Ten or more counts support this clone. The V gene is TRBV6-5, the J gene TRBJ2-5; 10 bases match TRBD1. Germline values: CDR1 MNHEY, CDR2 SVGAGI. Trimming cost V 4 bases and J 6 bases; bases outside gene matches: 11. CDR3 length: 16 amino acids. CDR3: CASSLPGTGDLQTQYF. The CDR3 region has the DNA TGTGCCAGCAGTTTACCCGGGACAGGGGATCTGCAGACCCAGTACTTC.

This clone was found a few times. The chain is built from TRBV19 and TRBJ1-2; D is possibly TRBD1 (5 bases). CDR3 length equals 13 residues. Germline V gives CDR1 LNHDA, CDR2 SQIVND (reference sequence). Trimming cost V 5 bases and J 7 bases, with 14 bases left between them. The CDR3 DNA follows: TGTGCCAGTAGTTCGGGGGTCGGCTCTGGCTACACCTTC. It is translated as CASSSGVGSGYTF.

The chain employs TRBV19 and TRBJ2-1; tentatively, D is TRBD2 (6 bases). The CDR3 loop spans 13 amino acids. V was trimmed by 7 bases and J by 0 bases, leaving 7 bases between them. Germline V gives CDR1 LNHDA, CDR2 SQIVND (reference sequence). CDR3 DNA: TGTGCCAGTATCGGGAGCTCCTACAATGAGCAGTTCTTC. Amino acid sequence: CASIGSSYNEQFF.

As concerns this clone: Other DNA sequences from this sample encode an identical CDR3 as well. This sequence joins TRBV6-2 or TRBV6-3 and TRBJ1-4; weak D call: TRBD1 (5 bases). Germline V lookup: CDR1 MNHEY, CDR2 SVGEGT. The V gene lost 2 bases and the J gene lost 0 bases, with 7 bases spanning the gap. The CDR3 extends over 15 amino acids. CDR3 DNA: TGTGCCAGCAGTTACGGGGGGGCAACTAATGAAAAACTGTTTTTT. It translates to CASSYGGATNEKLFF.

The chain couples TRBV19 to TRBJ1-1; tentatively, D is TRBD1 (5 bases). The germline V gene encodes CDR1 LNHDA and CDR2 SQIVND (reference sequence). Trimming took off 5 bases at V and 4 bases at J, with 11 bases between the two ends. This CDR3 spans 13 amino acids. DNA for the CDR3: TGTGCCAGTAGTGGCCTGGGGGGCACTGAAGCTTTCTTT. Protein product: CASSGLGGTEAFF.